These 7 T cell receptor beta chains were sequenced from one sample in a study of shared clonotypes between healthy human individuals (dated by TCRdb to about 2020). CD8 naive samples were obtained by positive selection for CCR7 among CD45RO-negative cells, yielding a CD45RA+CCR7+ population from which TemRA cells were excluded. Receptors were amplified or captured by the immunoSEQ multiplex PCR assay. The table comes from immuneACCESS by way of TCRdb, which keeps in-frame sequences with V and J called. Part of the clones is missing from these tables; in studies checked, under half for an unresolved V gene and the rest for unknown reasons. The sample table contains about 610,000 clones; only one count was recorded for 95% to 97% of them. The ten largest clonotypes hold less than 0.12% of the sample. What was sequenced was naive CD8+ T cells sorted from blood. The sample's cell subset or site label, in plain terms: CD45RA+CCR7+. These receptors were taken from a woman aged 25 to 39 in good health.

The chain joins TRBV5-1 to TRBJ2-7; D is unresolved. Trimming pared 5 bases from V and 5 bases from J, leaving 17 bases between. From germline, CDR1 is SGHRS and CDR2 YFSETQ. The CDR3 has 14 amino acids. The chain's CDR3 is CASRMGNRQDEQYF. The CDR3 DNA is TGCGCCAGCAGGATGGGGAACCGTCAGGACGAGCAGTACTTC.

The chain carries TRBV9 and TRBJ1-1; possible D gene TRBD1, 6 bases. The CDR3 runs 11 residues. V lost 5 bases to trimming and J lost 4 bases, with 6 bases between them. CDR1 SGDLS and CDR2 YYNGEE come from the germline V gene. CDR3 sequence (DNA): TGTGCCAGCAGACAGGGCACTGAAGCTTTCTTT. As protein: CASRQGTEAFF.

The chain couples TRBV13 to TRBJ2-7; 7 bases match TRBD2. CDR3 length: 15 amino acids. Germline trimming cut 7 bases from V and 4 bases from J; bases unmatched to any gene: 13. Germline CDR1 is PRHDT and CDR2 is FYEKMQ (reference sequence). The CDR3 DNA sequence: TGTGCCAGCACCCCCCGGGGGGAGATCGTTTACGAGCAGTACTTC. This encodes CASTPRGEIVYEQYF.

This clone came up once. This chain connects TRBV11-2 to TRBJ2-5, with TRBD1 identical over 9 bases. The germline CDR1 and CDR2 sequences are SGHAT and FQNNGV. There are 15 residues in the CDR3. The V gene end was trimmed by 4 bases and the J gene end by 3 bases; junction bases not matched to a gene: 6. The CDR3 region is CASSSADRGEETQYF. In DNA, the CDR3 is TGTGCCAGCAGCTCTGCGGACAGGGGTGAAGAGACCCAGTACTTC. Looking up the rest from reference TRBV11-2 and TRBJ2-5 gives the full variable domain: EAGVAQSPRYKIIEKRQSVAFWCNPISGHATLYWYQQILGQGPKLLIQFQNNGVVDDSQLPKDRFSAERLKGVDSTLKIQPAKLEDSAVYLCASSSADRGEETQYFGPGTRLLVL.

The chain is built from TRBV5-4 and TRBJ1-2, with 7 bases lining up with TRBD1. Unmatched junction bases numbered 5, after V lost 4 bases and J lost 5 bases. CDR3 length: 13 amino acids. Germline V gene sequence: CDR1 SGHNT, CDR2 YYREEE (reference sequence). Here the CDR3 reads CASSMGQRYGYTF. CDR3 nucleotides: TGTGCCAGCAGCATGGGACAGCGATATGGCTACACCTTC.

The V gene is TRBV27, the J gene TRBJ2-2, with D unresolved. V was cut by 2 bases and J by 5 bases, with 6 bases left in between. The germline CDR1 and CDR2 sequences are MNHEY and SMNVEV (reference sequence). The CDR3 has 13 residues. This CDR3 reads CASSLRVTGELFF. The CDR3 coding sequence is TGTGCCAGCAGTTTAAGGGTTACCGGGGAGCTGTTTTTT.

This sequence joins TRBV11-3 and TRBJ2-1; D unclear. From germline, CDR1 is SGHNT and CDR2 YENEEA. V was cut by 5 bases and J by 3 bases, with 8 bases left in between. The CDR3 contains 13 residues. CDR3 region: CASSPQNYNEQFF. CDR3 DNA: TGTGCCAGCAGCCCCCAAAACTACAATGAGCAGTTCTTC.